These T cell receptor beta chains were read from a single sample in a study of T cell responses to AZD1222 COVID-19 vaccine. Method: immunoSEQ multiplex PCR; TCRdb's copy keeps in-frame clones and lacks some. This sample has some 160,000 clones, with more than 75% found just once. The sequences come from peripheral blood, collected 28 days after the second AZD1222 dose. The receptors here all came from an adult who received the AZD1222 COVID-19 vaccine. CDR3s include the opening cysteine and the closing phenylalanine or tryptophan. A row's size may be missing; if present it is once, few, many or a size class.

V: TRBV19; J: TRBJ1-6; size: -; CDR3: CASSLHRSQGDGYNSPLHF
V: TRBV5-1; J: TRBJ1-1; size: -; CDR3: CASSPTPPDTEAFF
V: TRBV19; J: TRBJ1-3; size: -; CDR3: CASSPLTGTYAGNTIYF
V: TRBV27; J: TRBJ1-1; size: -; CDR3: CASRGVTEAFF
V: TRBV7-7; J: TRBJ2-2; size: -; CDR3: CASSFGHTGELFF
V: TRBV6-5; J: TRBJ1-1; size: -; CDR3: CASSYDRMNTEAFF
V: TRBV24-1; J: TRBJ2-2; size: -; CDR3: CATSDPGGANTGELFF
V: TRBV6-5; J: TRBJ1-1; size: -; CDR3: CASSWERDTEAFF
V: TRBV5-1; J: TRBJ1-2; size: once; CDR3: CASSLEAAGAAYGYTF
V: TRBV5-6; J: TRBJ2-7; size: once; CDR3: CASRNRGYEQYF
V: TRBV11-1; J: TRBJ2-2; size: -; CDR3: CASSPTGTDTGELFF
V: TRBV10-3; J: TRBJ1-1; size: -; CDR3: CAISESLGDYTEAFF
V: TRBV24-1; J: TRBJ1-3; size: -; CDR3: CATSEAGVSGNTIYF
V: TRBV7-9; J: TRBJ2-7; size: once; CDR3: CASSAQGILSYEQYF